These T cell receptor beta chains were read from a single sample in a study of cytomegalovirus exposure and HLA in healthy donors. Produced via immunoSEQ multiplex PCR; TCRdb's table is partial and in-frame only. The sample includes around 210,000 clones, around 86% of them seen just once. Sequencing used PBMCs. These receptors came from a woman aged 40-49 years in good health and CMV-seronegative. CDR3s include the opening cysteine and the closing phenylalanine or tryptophan. The D gene is left open where the match is weak. Size tells how often a clone was seen (once, few, many) or the class of an expanded clone, and some rows leave it out.

D: NA
V: TRBV27
size: few
J: TRBJ2-7
DNA: TGTGCCAGCAGTTTAATCGGCGGGCCTACCATTTACGAGCAGTACTTC
CDR3: CASSLIGGPTIYEQYF

D: TRBD2
V: TRBV27
size: once
J: TRBJ2-7
DNA: TGTGCCAGCAGTTTTGGAGCGGGGAGCTCCTACGAGCAGTACTTC
CDR3: CASSFGAGSSYEQYF

D: TRBD1
V: TRBV15
size: NA
J: TRBJ1-5
DNA: TGTGCCACCAGCAGAGACGGACAGGGCGGTCAGCCCCAGCATTTT
CDR3: CATSRDGQGGQPQHF

D: TRBD2
V: TRBV9
size: NA
J: TRBJ2-3
DNA: TGTGCCAGCAGCGGTAGCGGGCTGAGCACAGATACGCAGTATTTT
CDR3: CASSGSGLSTDTQYF

D: NA
V: TRBV5-6
size: NA
J: TRBJ2-2
DNA: TGTGCCAGCAGCTTGGGTGCGGGGGAGCTGTTTTTT
CDR3: CASSLGAGELFF

D: NA
V: TRBV28
size: NA
J: TRBJ1-1
DNA: TGTGCCAGCAGTACTCAGGGTAGTGGGAACACTGAAGCTTTCTTT
CDR3: CASSTQGSGNTEAFF

D: NA
V: TRBV30
size: NA
J: TRBJ2-7
DNA: TGTGCCTGGAGTACCCCAGGGGGACTGTACTTC
CDR3: CAWSTPGGLYF

D: TRBD1
V: TRBV28
size: NA
J: TRBJ1-2
DNA: TGTGCCAGCACCCCACCGGGACAGGGGGCGTGGGGCTACACCTTC
CDR3: CASTPPGQGAWGYTF

D: TRBD1
V: TRBV30
size: NA
J: TRBJ1-1
DNA: TGTGCCTGGACCGGGACAGAGGCTTTCTTT
CDR3: CAWTGTEAFF

D: TRBD1
V: TRBV28
size: NA
J: TRBJ1-2
DNA: TGTGCCAGCAGGTCCCAGGACAGGGCTGGCTACACCTTC
CDR3: CASRSQDRAGYTF

D: TRBD1
V: TRBV7-3
size: NA
J: TRBJ2-6
DNA: TGTGCCAGCAGCTTACAGGGGGCTGGGGCCAACGTCCTGACTTTC
CDR3: CASSLQGAGANVLTF

D: TRBD1
V: TRBV2
size: few
J: TRBJ1-4
DNA: TGTGCCAGCAGCGGCGGGACAGTTGAAGAAAAACTGTTTTTT
CDR3: CASSGGTVEEKLFF

D: TRBD1
V: TRBV12-5
size: NA
J: TRBJ1-5
DNA: TGTGCTAGTGGTTTGGTACTTTCAGCTGTTGCGGGACAGGGAGGCAATCAGCCCCAGCATTTT
CDR3: CASGLVLSAVAGQGGNQPQHF

D: TRBD1
V: TRBV6-5
size: NA
J: TRBJ2-2
DNA: TGTGCCAGCAGTGGACAGGGGACCCTCACCGGGGAGCTGTTTTTT
CDR3: CASSGQGTLTGELFF

D: TRBD2
V: TRBV7-3
size: NA
J: TRBJ2-1
DNA: TGTGCCAGCAGCTTCGGGTCTAGCGGGAGCAATGAGCAGTTCTTC
CDR3: CASSFGSSGSNEQFF

D: NA
V: TRBV7-2
size: NA
J: TRBJ1-2
DNA: TGTGCCAGCAGCGTAGGAAGTCTCAGTTATGGCTACACCTTC
CDR3: CASSVGSLSYGYTF

D: NA
V: TRBV2
size: NA
J: TRBJ2-7
DNA: TGTGCCAGCAGGAAGGTCGGGTCCTACGAGCAGTACTTC
CDR3: CASRKVGSYEQYF

D: NA
V: TRBV15
size: NA
J: TRBJ1-1
DNA: TGTGCCACCAGGGACGTGACAGACTGGGTAGGTGCTTTCTTT
CDR3: CATRDVTDWVGAFF

D: TRBD1
V: TRBV5-6
size: few
J: TRBJ2-7
DNA: TGTGCCAGCAGCCAATTGGTCGGACAGGGAAAGCAGTACTTC
CDR3: CASSQLVGQGKQYF

D: TRBD2
V: TRBV6-1
size: NA
J: TRBJ2-1
DNA: TGTGCCAGCAGTGTTCGGGAGGGAATCTCCTACAATGAGCAGTTCTTC
CDR3: CASSVREGISYNEQFF

D: NA
V: TRBV7-8
size: few
J: TRBJ1-5
DNA: TGTGCCAGCAGCCTGACAGTAACACGGCAGCCCCAGCATTTT
CDR3: CASSLTVTRQPQHF

D: NA
V: TRBV9
size: NA
J: TRBJ1-1
DNA: TGTGCCAGCAGCGTAACTGTTGGAGGGAACACTGAAGCTTTCTTT
CDR3: CASSVTVGGNTEAFF

D: NA
V: TRBV19
size: NA
J: TRBJ2-7
DNA: TGTGCCAGTAGTCTACGGGACTCCCGAAGGTTGGACGAGCAGTACTTC
CDR3: CASSLRDSRRLDEQYF

D: NA
V: TRBV11-2
size: NA
J: TRBJ1-1
DNA: TGTGCCAGCAGCTTAGCGGGGGGTCGCAGCACTGAAGCTTTCTTT
CDR3: CASSLAGGRSTEAFF

D: NA
V: TRBV2
size: NA
J: TRBJ2-1
DNA: TGTGCCAGCAGAGTACAGTCAAGCTCCTACAATGAGCAGTTCTTC
CDR3: CASRVQSSSYNEQFF

D: NA
V: TRBV6-6
size: NA
J: TRBJ1-2
DNA: TGTGCCGCCGGGGGGGACTATGGCTACACCTTC
CDR3: CAAGGDYGYTF

D: TRBD2
V: TRBV7-2
size: NA
J: TRBJ2-7
DNA: TGTGCCAGCAGCCCCGGGGGACTAGCGGGACTCTACGAGCAGTACTTC
CDR3: CASSPGGLAGLYEQYF

D: NA
V: TRBV30
size: NA
J: TRBJ1-2
DNA: TGTGCCTGGAGTACGGGAAACTATGGCTACACCTTC
CDR3: CAWSTGNYGYTF

D: TRBD1
V: TRBV7-6
size: once
J: TRBJ2-1
DNA: TGTGCCAGCAGCGAGGGACAGGGCCCCTACAATGAGCAGTTCTTC
CDR3: CASSEGQGPYNEQFF

D: NA
V: TRBV19
size: NA
J: TRBJ2-1
DNA: TGTGCCAGTACTCCCGTTGGGGGGACGGATGAGCAGTTCTTC
CDR3: CASTPVGGTDEQFF

D: TRBD1
V: TRBV27
size: NA
J: TRBJ2-6
DNA: TGTGCCAGCAGTTTATCAGACAGGGCTGGGGCCAACGTCCTGACTTTC
CDR3: CASSLSDRAGANVLTF